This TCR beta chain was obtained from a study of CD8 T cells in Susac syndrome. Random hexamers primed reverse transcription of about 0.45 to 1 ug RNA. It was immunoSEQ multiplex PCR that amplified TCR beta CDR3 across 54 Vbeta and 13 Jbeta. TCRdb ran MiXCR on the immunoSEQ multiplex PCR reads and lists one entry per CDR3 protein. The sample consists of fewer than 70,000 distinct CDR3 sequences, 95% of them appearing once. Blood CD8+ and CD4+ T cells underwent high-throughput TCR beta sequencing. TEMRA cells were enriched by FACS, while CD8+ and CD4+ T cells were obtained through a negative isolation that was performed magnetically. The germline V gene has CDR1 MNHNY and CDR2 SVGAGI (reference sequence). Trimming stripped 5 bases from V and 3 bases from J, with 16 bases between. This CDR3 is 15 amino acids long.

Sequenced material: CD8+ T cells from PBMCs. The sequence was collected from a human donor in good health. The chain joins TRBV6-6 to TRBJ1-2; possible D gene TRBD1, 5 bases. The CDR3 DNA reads TGTGCCAGCAGTCCGAGCCGGGACTTATACTATGGCTACACCTTC. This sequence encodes CASSPSRDLYYGYTF.